This T cell receptor beta chain derives from a study of cytomegalovirus exposure and HLA in healthy donors. Study findings and constraints: CMV antigen specificity was confirmed in vitro for a few CMV-associated chains.

Germline assignment: CDR1 MDHEN and CDR2 SYDVKM. V was cut by 6 bases and J by 2 bases, with 10 bases left in between. The CDR3 has 14 residues. Primers for the PCR totalled 60 Vbeta and 13 Jbeta. TCRdb's copy holds only in-frame clones and misses some; the assay was immunoSEQ multiplex PCR. This sample has 70,000 to 85,000 clones; 70% to 80% occur once, and the top ten carry about 9.1%. With regard to this clone: Its matching antigen is unknown.

V is TRBV28 and J is TRBJ1-4; D is uncertain. Sequenced material: PBMCs. The clonotype comes from a man between 35 and 55 years old in good health and CMV-seropositive. The CDR3 sequence: CASRGQVTNEKLFF. The CDR3 nucleotides read TGTGCCAGCAGGGGCCAGGTTACTAATGAAAAACTGTTTTTT. Full variable domain (rest looked up from reference TRBV28 and TRBJ1-4): DVKVTQSSRYLVKRTGEKVFLECVQDMDHENMFWYRQDPGLGLRLIYFSYDVKMKEKGDIPEGYSVSREKKERFSLILESASTNQTSMYLCASRGQVTNEKLFFGSGTQLSVL.